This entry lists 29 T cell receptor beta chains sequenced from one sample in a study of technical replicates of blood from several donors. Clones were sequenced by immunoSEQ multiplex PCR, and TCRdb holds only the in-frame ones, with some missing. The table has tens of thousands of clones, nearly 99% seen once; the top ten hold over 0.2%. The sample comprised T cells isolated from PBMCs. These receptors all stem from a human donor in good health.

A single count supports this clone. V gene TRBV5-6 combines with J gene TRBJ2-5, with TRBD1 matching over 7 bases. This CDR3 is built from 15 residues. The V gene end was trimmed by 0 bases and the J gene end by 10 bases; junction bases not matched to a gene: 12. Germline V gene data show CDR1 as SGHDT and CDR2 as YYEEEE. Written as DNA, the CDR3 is TGTGCCAGCAGCTTGGCACCGACAGGGAAATCAATCCAGTACTTC. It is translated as CASSLAPTGKSIQYF. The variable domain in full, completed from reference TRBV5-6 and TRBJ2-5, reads DAGVTQSPTHLIKTRGQQVTLRCSPKSGHDTVSWYQQALGQGPQFIFQYYEEEERQRGNFPDRFSGHQFPNYSSELNVNALLLGDSALYLCASSLAPTGKSIQYFGPGTRLLVL.

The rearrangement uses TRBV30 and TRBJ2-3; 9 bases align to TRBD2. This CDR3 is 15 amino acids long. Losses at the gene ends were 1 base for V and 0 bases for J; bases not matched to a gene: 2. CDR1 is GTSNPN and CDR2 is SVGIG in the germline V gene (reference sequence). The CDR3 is CAWSETSGSTDTQYF. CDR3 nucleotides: TGTGCCTGGAGTGAGACTAGCGGAAGCACAGATACGCAGTATTTT.

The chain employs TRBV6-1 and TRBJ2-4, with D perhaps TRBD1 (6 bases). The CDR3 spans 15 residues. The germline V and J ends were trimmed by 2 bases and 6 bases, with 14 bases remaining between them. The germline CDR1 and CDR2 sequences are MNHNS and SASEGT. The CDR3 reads CASSESNRDGNIQYF. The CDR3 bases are TGTGCCAGCAGTGAATCTAACAGGGATGGAAACATTCAGTACTTC.

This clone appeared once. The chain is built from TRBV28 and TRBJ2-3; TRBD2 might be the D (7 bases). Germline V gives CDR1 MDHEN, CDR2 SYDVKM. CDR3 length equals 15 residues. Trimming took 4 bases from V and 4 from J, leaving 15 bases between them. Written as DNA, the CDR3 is TGTGCCAGCAGTTCAACAGGGAGGGCCCCAGATACGCAGTATTTT. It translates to CASSSTGRAPDTQYF.

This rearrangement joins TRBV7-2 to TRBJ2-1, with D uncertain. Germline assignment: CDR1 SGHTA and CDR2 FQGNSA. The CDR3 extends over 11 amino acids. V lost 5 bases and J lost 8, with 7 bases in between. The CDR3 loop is CASSPSYEQFF. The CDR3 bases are TGTGCCAGCAGCCCTTCCTATGAGCAGTTCTTC.

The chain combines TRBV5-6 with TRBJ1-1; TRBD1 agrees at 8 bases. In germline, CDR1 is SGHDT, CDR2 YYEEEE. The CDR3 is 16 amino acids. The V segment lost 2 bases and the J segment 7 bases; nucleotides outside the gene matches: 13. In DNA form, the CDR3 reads TGTGCCAGCAGCTTTCCTCTAGGACAGGGAGTAAGTGAAGCTTTCTTT. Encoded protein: CASSFPLGQGVSEAFF.

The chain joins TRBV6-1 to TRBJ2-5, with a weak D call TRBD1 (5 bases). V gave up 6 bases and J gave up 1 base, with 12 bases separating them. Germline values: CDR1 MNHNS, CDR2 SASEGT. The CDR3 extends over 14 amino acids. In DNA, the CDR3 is TGTGCCAGCAGCGCAGGGTTGGCCCAAGAGACCCAGTACTTC. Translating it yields CASSAGLAQETQYF.

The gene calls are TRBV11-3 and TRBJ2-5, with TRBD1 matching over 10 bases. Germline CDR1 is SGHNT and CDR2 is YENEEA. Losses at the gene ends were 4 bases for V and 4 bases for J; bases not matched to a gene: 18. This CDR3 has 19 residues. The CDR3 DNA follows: TGTGCCAGCAGCTCATCTGGAGGGACAGGGGTTAGGTTGGGAGAGACCCAGTACTTC. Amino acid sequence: CASSSSGGTGVRLGETQYF.

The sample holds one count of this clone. The CDR3 spells CATHRLADYEQYF. DNA of the CDR3: TGTGCCACCCACAGGCTAGCGGACTACGAGCAGTACTTC. V and J are TRBV7-9 and TRBJ2-7; TRBD2 agrees at 7 bases. V dropped 10 bases and J dropped 3; count of bases not matched to a gene: 9. Germline CDR1 reads SEHNR; CDR2 reads FQNEAQ (reference sequence). The CDR3 totals 13 residues. Full variable domain (rest looked up from reference TRBV7-9 and TRBJ2-7): DTGVSQNPRHKITKRGQNVTFRCDPISEHNRLYWYRQTLGQGPEFLTYFQNEAQLEKSRLLSDRFSAERPKGSFSTLEIQRTEQGDSAMYLCATHRLADYEQYFGPGTRLTVT.

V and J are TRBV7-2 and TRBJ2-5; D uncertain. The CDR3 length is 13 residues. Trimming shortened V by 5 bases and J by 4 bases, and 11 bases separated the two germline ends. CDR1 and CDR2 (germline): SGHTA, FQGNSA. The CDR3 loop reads CASSPQSGETQYF. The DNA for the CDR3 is TGTGCCAGCAGCCCCCAGTCGGGAGAGACCCAGTACTTC.

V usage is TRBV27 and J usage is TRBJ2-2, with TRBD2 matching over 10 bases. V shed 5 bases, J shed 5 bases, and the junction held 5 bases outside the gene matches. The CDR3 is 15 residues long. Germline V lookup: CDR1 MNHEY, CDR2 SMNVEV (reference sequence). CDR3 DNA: TGTGCCAGCAGTCTTAGCGGGAGGCAGACCGGGGAGCTGTTTTTT. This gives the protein CASSLSGRQTGELFF.

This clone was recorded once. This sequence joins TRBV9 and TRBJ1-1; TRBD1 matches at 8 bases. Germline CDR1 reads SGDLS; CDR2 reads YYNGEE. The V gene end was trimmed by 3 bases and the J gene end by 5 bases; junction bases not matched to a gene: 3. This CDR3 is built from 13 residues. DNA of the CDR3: TGTGCCAGCAGCGGATACAGGGGGACTGAAGCTTTCTTT. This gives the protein CASSGYRGTEAFF.

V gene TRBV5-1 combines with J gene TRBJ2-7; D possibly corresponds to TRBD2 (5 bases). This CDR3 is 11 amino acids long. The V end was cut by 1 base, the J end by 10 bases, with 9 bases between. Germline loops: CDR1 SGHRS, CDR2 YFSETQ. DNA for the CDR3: TGCGCCAGCAGCTTGTACGGGGATCAGTACTTC. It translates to CASSLYGDQYF.

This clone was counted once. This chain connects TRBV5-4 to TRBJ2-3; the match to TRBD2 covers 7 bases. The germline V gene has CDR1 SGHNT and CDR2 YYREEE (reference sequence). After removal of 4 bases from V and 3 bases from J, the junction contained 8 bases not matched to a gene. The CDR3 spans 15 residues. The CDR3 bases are TGTGCCAGCAGCACGAGGGAGGGCCCAACAGATACGCAGTATTTT. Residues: CASSTREGPTDTQYF.

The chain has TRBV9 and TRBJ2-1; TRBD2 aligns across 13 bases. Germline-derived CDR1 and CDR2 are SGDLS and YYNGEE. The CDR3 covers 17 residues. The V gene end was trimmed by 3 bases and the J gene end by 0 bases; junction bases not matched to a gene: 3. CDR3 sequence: CASSGGTSGISYNEQFF. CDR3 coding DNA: TGTGCCAGCAGCGGCGGGACTAGCGGGATCTCCTACAATGAGCAGTTCTTC.

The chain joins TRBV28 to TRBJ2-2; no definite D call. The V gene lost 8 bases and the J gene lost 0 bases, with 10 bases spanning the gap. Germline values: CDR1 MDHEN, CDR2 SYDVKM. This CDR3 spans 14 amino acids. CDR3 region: CASRVLPNTGELFF. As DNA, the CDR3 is TGTGCCAGCCGGGTCCTCCCGAACACCGGGGAGCTGTTTTTT.

Written as DNA, the CDR3 is TGTGCCAGCAGCCAAGATCTCCTAGCGGGAAACGAGCAGTACTTC. Its translation is CASSQDLLAGNEQYF. V and J are TRBV4-2 and TRBJ2-7; TRBD2 matches 9 bases. CDR3 length equals 15 residues. The germline V gene encodes CDR1 LGHNA and CDR2 YNFKEQ. J gave up 5 bases and V 0 bases, and 5 bases lay outside the gene matches.

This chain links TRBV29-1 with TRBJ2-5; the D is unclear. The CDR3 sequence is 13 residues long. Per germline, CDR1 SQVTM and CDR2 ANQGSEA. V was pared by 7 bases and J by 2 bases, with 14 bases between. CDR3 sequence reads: CSAPATEQETQYF. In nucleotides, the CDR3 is TGCAGCGCTCCAGCGACTGAACAAGAGACCCAGTACTTC.

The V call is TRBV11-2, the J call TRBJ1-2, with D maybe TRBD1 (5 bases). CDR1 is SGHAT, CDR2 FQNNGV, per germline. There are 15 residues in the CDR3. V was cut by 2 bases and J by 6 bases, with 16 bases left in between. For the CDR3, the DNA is TGTGCCAGCAGCTTAACGAGAGGCAGGGAGGATGGCTACACCTTC. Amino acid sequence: CASSLTRGREDGYTF.

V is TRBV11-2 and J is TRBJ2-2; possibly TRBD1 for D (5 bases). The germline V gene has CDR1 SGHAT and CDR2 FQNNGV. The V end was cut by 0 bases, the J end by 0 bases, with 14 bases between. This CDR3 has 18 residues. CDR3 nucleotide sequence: TGTGCCAGCAGCTTAGATCTTCAGGGATTCTCGAACACCGGGGAGCTGTTTTTT. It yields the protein CASSLDLQGFSNTGELFF.

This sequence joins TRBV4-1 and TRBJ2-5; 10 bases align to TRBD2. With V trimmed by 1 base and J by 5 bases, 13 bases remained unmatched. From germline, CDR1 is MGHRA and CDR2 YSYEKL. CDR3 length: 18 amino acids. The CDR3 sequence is CASSQGRSGRAGSETQYF. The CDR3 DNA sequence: TGCGCCAGCAGCCAAGGACGGAGCGGGAGGGCCGGGAGTGAGACCCAGTACTTC.

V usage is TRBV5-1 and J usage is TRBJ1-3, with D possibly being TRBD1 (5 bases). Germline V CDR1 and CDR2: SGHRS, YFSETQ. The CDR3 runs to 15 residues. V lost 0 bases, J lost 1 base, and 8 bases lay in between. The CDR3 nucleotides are TGCGCCAGCAGCTTGGCCGACAGTTCTGGAAACACCATATATTTT. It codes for CASSLADSSGNTIYF.

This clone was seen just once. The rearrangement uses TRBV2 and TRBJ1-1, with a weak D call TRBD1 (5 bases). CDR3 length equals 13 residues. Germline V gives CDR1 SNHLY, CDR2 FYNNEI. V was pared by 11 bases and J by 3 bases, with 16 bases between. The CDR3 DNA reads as TGTGCCCGAGTAGGGGTCGCCGACACTGAAGCTTTCTTT. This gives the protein CARVGVADTEAFF.

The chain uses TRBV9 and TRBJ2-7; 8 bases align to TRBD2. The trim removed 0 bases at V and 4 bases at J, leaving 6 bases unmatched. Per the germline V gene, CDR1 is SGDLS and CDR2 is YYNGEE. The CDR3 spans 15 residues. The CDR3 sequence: CASSVGAAGEYEQYF. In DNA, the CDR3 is TGTGCCAGCAGCGTAGGGGCAGCGGGGGAATACGAGCAGTACTTC. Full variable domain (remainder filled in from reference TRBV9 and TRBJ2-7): DSGVTQTPKHLITATGQRVTLRCSPRSGDLSVYWYQQSLDQGLQFLIQYYNGEERAKGNILERFSAQQFPDLHSELNLSSLELGDSALYFCASSVGAAGEYEQYFGPGTRLTVT.

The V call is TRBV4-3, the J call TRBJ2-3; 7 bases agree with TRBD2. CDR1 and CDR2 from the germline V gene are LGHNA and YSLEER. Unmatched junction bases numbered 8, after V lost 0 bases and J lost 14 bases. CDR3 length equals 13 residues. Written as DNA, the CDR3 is TGCGCCAGCAGCCAAGATACGGGAGGAGGTCCGTATTTT. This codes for CASSQDTGGGPYF.

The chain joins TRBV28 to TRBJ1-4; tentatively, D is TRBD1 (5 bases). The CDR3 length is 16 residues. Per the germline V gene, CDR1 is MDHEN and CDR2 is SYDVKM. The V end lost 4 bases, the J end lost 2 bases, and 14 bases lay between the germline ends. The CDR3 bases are TGTGCCAGCAGTTCAGTCCGGGACTATACTAATGAAAAACTGTTTTTT. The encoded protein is CASSSVRDYTNEKLFF. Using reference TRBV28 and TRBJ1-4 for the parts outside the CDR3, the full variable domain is DVKVTQSSRYLVKRTGEKVFLECVQDMDHENMFWYRQDPGLGLRLIYFSYDVKMKEKGDIPEGYSVSREKKERFSLILESASTNQTSMYLCASSSVRDYTNEKLFFGSGTQLSVL.

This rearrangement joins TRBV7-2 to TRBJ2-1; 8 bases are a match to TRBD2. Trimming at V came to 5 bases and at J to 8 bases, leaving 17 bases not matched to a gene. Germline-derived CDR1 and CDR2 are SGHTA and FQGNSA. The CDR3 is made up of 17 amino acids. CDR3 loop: CASSPLQQREIFDEQFF. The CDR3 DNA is TGTGCCAGCAGCCCTCTCCAACAGCGGGAGATTTTCGATGAGCAGTTCTTC.

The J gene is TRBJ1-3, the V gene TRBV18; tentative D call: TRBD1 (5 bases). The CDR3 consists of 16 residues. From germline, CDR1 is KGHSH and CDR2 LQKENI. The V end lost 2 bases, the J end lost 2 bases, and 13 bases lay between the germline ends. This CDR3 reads CASSPDPGFTGNTIYF. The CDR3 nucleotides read TGTGCCAGCTCACCAGATCCAGGGTTCACTGGAAACACCATATATTTT. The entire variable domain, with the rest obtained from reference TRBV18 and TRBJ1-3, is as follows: NAGVMQNPRHLVRRRGQEARLRCSPMKGHSHVYWYRQLPEEGLKFMVYLQKENIIDESGMPKERFSAEFPKEGPSILRIQQVVRGDSAAYFCASSPDPGFTGNTIYFGEGSWLTVV.

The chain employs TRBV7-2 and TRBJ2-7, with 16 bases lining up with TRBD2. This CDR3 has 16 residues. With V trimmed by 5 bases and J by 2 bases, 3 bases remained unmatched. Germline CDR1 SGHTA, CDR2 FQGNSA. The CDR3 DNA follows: TGTGCCAGCAGCCTGGGACTAGCGGGAGGGACCTACGAGCAGTACTTC. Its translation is CASSLGLAGGTYEQYF.